The TCR beta chain under discussion was sequenced for a study of blood T cell repertoires in COVID-19. Study summary: T cells, B-cell-depleted T cells, or PBMCs provided the cDNA or gDNA that served as material.

Methods used by the authors: Counts of nucleated cells, estimated from reference gene primer amplification, were obtained. Assay used: immunoSEQ multiplex PCR; TCRdb lists only in-frame clones, some missing. For V, J and clone size, that table is used; D and trimming come from the DNA. The profile shows around 240,000 clones, about 89% of them singletons. Germline loops: CDR1 SNHLY, CDR2 FYNNEI. The CDR3 spans 15 residues. With 4 bases clipped from V and 3 bases from J, the junction kept 7 bases outside the gene matches. The source material was PBMCs or T cells enriched from blood (not recorded which). The clonotype originates from a human donor in a cohort exposed to, infected with or recovered from COVID-19 (not recorded which). The donor label of this sample is uncertain. The chain couples TRBV2 to TRBJ1-2; 8 bases match TRBD1. CDR3 coding DNA: TGTGCCAGCAGTGCCCAGGGGGCTGGGTACTATGGCTACACCTTC. It is translated as CASSAQGAGYYGYTF.